This T cell receptor (beta chain) was identified in a study of control samples from healthy donors and cancer patients. The table came from immunoSEQ multiplex PCR; TCRdb's copy has only in-frame clones and leaves some out. The sample consists of under 200,000 clones, roughly 94% of them appearing once. V was clipped by 3 bases and J by 0 bases, with 10 bases between them. CDR3 length: 15 amino acids. CDR1 and CDR2 (germline): LNHDA, SQIVND (reference sequence). In this sample, this clone turned up once. The specimen sequenced was PBMCs. The sequence came from a man in his sixties with colorectal cancer. The chain has TRBV19 and TRBJ2-3; D remains ambiguous. CDR3 bases: TGTGCCAGTAGTATTGGAGCGTCTAGCACAGATACGCAGTATTTT. It yields the protein CASSIGASSTDTQYF. Filled out from reference TRBV19 and TRBJ2-3, the complete variable domain reads DGGITQSPKYLFRKEGQNVTLSCEQNLNHDAMYWYRQDPGQGLRLIYYSQIVNDFQKGDIAEGYSVSREKKESFPLTVTSAQKNPTAFYLCASSIGASSTDTQYFGPGTRLTVL.